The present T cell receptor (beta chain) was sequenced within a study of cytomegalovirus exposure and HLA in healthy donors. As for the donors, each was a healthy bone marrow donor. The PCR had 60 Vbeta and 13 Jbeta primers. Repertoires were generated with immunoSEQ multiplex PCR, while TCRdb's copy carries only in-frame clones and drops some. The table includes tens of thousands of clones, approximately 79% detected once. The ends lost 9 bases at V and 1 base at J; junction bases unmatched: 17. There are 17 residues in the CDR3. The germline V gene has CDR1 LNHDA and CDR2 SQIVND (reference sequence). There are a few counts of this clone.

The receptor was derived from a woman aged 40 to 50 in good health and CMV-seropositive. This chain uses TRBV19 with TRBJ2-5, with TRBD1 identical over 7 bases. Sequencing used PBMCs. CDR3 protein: CARTPPTRRGSQETQYF. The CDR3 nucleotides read TGTGCCAGAACCCCGCCTACCCGCAGGGGGTCCCAAGAGACCCAGTACTTC.